The 26 T cell receptor beta chains below were found in one sample sequenced in a study of read filtering for tumor transcriptome and immune sequencing (dated by TCRdb to 2020 to 2022). The reads were generated on an Illumina HiSeq 4000. TCR libraries were constructed from about 400 ng RNA using the Immunoverse kit, and molecular barcoded adaptors covering alpha/delta and beta/gamma chains were employed. The raw public data were reprocessed by TCRdb itself: fastp quality trimming at Q25, MiXCR clonotype calling, in-frame beta chains only. Rows with a matching CDR3 protein are joined into one entry that keeps the most common DNA and genes. For this sample the table gives about 86,000 distinct CDR3 sequences, of which 10% to 15% were detected only once. 15% of the sample goes to the ten largest clones. The sequenced material came from a population of CD138-negative cells sorted from bone marrow. The cell subset or site label, as the study defines it: bone marrow mononuclear cells depleted of CD138+ plasma/myeloma cells by negative magnetic selection. These receptors originate from a donor aged 40 or older with multiple myeloma.

This clonotype was recorded many times. J is TRBJ2-1 and V is TRBV12-3 or TRBV12-4, with D maybe TRBD1 (6 bases). The CDR3 covers 13 residues. Trimming pared 8 bases from V and 10 bases from J, leaving 18 bases between. The CDR3 nucleotides read TGTGCCAGCTTATCACAGGGCAGAGGGGAGCAGTTCTTC. Protein product: CASLSQGRGEQFF.

The table lists this clonotype with many counts. The V gene is TRBV29-1, the J gene TRBJ2-2; TRBD1 aligns across 11 bases. Unmatched junction bases numbered 3, after V lost 1 base and J lost 5 bases. The germline gives CDR1 SQVTM, CDR2 ANQGSEA. This CDR3 comprises 15 residues. CDR3 in DNA: TGCAGCGTTGAAGGGACAGGGGGCCGGACCGGGGAGCTGTTTTTT. Amino acid sequence: CSVEGTGGRTGELFF.

This clonotype was picked up many times. The rearrangement uses TRBV5-1 and TRBJ1-1, with TRBD1 matching 12 bases. Germline V gene data show CDR1 as SGHRS and CDR2 as YFSETQ. This CDR3 has 14 residues. V was pared by 0 bases and J by 6 bases, with 0 bases of the junction left unmatched. CDR3 protein: CASSLGDRGPEAFF. CDR3 nucleotides: TGCGCCAGCAGCTTGGGGGACAGGGGGCCTGAAGCTTTCTTT.

There are many counts of this clonotype. J is TRBJ1-5 and V is TRBV6-2 or TRBV6-3, with 9 bases that match TRBD1. The CDR3 loop spans 16 amino acids. CDR1 and CDR2 (germline): MNHEY, SVGEGT. J gave up 1 base and V 0 bases, and 1 base lay outside the gene matches. CDR3 loop: CASSYSTGGSNQPQHF. For the CDR3, the DNA is TGTGCCAGCAGTTACTCGACAGGGGGGAGCAATCAGCCCCAGCATTTT.

The rearrangement links TRBV5-1 to TRBJ2-1; 8 bases line up with TRBD1. Germline V gene lookup returns CDR1 SGHRS and CDR2 YFSETQ. The CDR3 consists of 15 residues. V shed 2 bases and J 8 bases; nucleotides not matched to a gene: 9. The CDR3 DNA is TGCGCCAGCAGCTTAATGGACAGGGCCAACGATGAGCAGTTCTTC. Its protein is CASSLMDRANDEQFF.

Comment on this clonotype: A read error may produce the germline difference seen at one junction end. The genes are TRBV18 and TRBJ2-1; possible D gene TRBD2, 6 bases. The CDR3 has 14 residues. CDR1 and CDR2 from the germline V gene are KGHSH and LQKENI. CDR3 coding DNA: TGTGCCAGCCGGGCGGGGTCGACCTACAATGGGCAGTTCTTC. It codes for CASRAGSTYNGQFF. Variable domain in full (rest from reference TRBV18 and TRBJ2-1): NAGVMQNPRHLVRRRGQEARLRCSPMKGHSHVYWYRQLPEEGLKFMVYLQKENIIDESGMPKERFSAEFPKEGPSILRIQQVVRGDSAAYFCASRAGSTYNGQFFGPGTRLTVL.

This clonotype was recorded once. A much larger clone sits a single nucleotide away, making a read error possible. This chain uses TRBV18 with TRBJ1-1; D gene uncertain. CDR3 size: 14 residues. Germline assignment: CDR1 KGHSH and CDR2 LQKENI. CDR3 sequence: CAGSPPTDNTEAFF. The CDR3, as DNA: TGTGCCGGCTCACCACCCACAGATAACACTGAAGCTTTCTTT. The full variable domain, rest sourced from reference TRBV18 and TRBJ1-1, is NAGVMQNPRHLVRRRGQEARLRCSPMKGHSHVYWYRQLPEEGLKFMVYLQKENIIDESGMPKERFSAEFPKEGPSILRIQQVVRGDSAAYFCAGSPPTDNTEAFFGQGTRLTVV.

This clonotype was detected many times. V usage is TRBV5-4 and J usage is TRBJ2-1; a possible D gene is TRBD2 (6 bases). The germline V and J ends were trimmed by 0 bases and 5 bases, with 15 bases remaining between them. Germline CDR1 SGHNT, CDR2 YYREEE (reference sequence). CDR3 size: 16 residues. The CDR3 is CASSLAMRGGHNEQFF. Here the CDR3 DNA reads TGTGCCAGCAGCTTGGCCATGCGGGGCGGTCACAATGAGCAGTTCTTC.

This clonotype was found many times. Compared with germline, one end of the junction differs, possibly owing to a read error. V gene TRBV12-5 combines with J gene TRBJ1-1, with D hard to call. The CDR3 loop spans 11 amino acids. The germline V gene has CDR1 LGHNT and CDR2 FRNRAP. CDR3 loop: CASGLNSEAFF. DNA for the CDR3: TGTGCTAGTGGTTTGAACTCTGAAGCCTTCTTT.

Ten or more counts support this clonotype. The chain links TRBV7-9 to TRBJ2-5; 7 bases are shared with TRBD1. J was trimmed by 5 bases and V by 4 bases; bases with no gene match: 7. The CDR3 runs to 14 residues. Germline CDR1 SEHNR, CDR2 FQNEAQ (reference sequence). The CDR3 sequence is CASSSGQYAETQYF. The CDR3 DNA is TGTGCCAGCAGCTCGGGACAGTACGCGGAGACCCAGTACTTC.

In this sample, this clonotype turned up many times. The chain couples TRBV19 to TRBJ2-1; TRBD2 matches at 14 bases. Germline trimming cut 6 bases from V and 6 bases from J; bases unmatched to any gene: 4. CDR1 is LNHDA, CDR2 SQIVND, per germline (reference sequence). The CDR3 contains 15 residues. As DNA, the CDR3 is TGTGCCAGTAGGGGACTAGCGGGAGTGGGCAATGAGCAGTTCTTC. Its protein product is CASRGLAGVGNEQFF.

This clonotype occurred a few times. Given a much more abundant clone one base away, this may be a read error. The CDR3 coding sequence is TGCGCCAGCAGCTCACAGGGTGGGGGCCTAGGCGAGCAGTACTTC. It encodes CASSSQGGGLGEQYF. The chain links TRBV5-1 to TRBJ2-7; tentatively, D is TRBD1 (6 bases). CDR1 is SGHRS, CDR2 YFSETQ, per germline. This CDR3 has 15 residues. V shed 3 bases and J shed 6 bases, with 19 bases lying between them.

A remark on this clonotype: Lacking the conserved final phenylalanine or tryptophan, this CDR3 likely reflects a read error. V usage is TRBV20-1 and J usage is TRBJ2-2, with no clear D. Germline V CDR1 and CDR2: DFQATT, SNEGSKA (reference sequence). This CDR3 region has 16 residues. Trimming stripped 3 bases from V and 0 bases from J, with 14 bases between. DNA of the CDR3: TGCAGTGCTAGTCCGACGGGTCGCGCGAACACCGGGGAGCTGTTTTAT. This encodes CSASPTGRANTGELFY.

V and J are TRBV2 and TRBJ2-5; D not resolved. Trimming cost V 6 bases and J 1 base, with 24 bases left between them. This CDR3 is 18 amino acids long. CDR1 and CDR2 (germline): SNHLY, FYNNEI. Here the CDR3 reads CASSGPVVSVLFQETQYF. The CDR3 DNA follows: TGTGCCAGCAGCGGACCCGTAGTGAGCGTCTTATTCCAAGAGACCCAGTACTTC.

The gene calls are TRBV7-9 and TRBJ2-3; maybe TRBD2 (7 bases). The CDR3 loop spans 17 amino acids. Germline assignment: CDR1 SEHNR and CDR2 FQNEAQ (reference sequence). The germline V and J ends were trimmed by 5 bases and 0 bases, with 18 bases remaining between them. DNA for the CDR3: TGTGCCAGCAGCAGGGGGGGCTGGCGGGATAGCACAGATACGCAGTATTTT. This gives the protein CASSRGGWRDSTDTQYF.

This clonotype was found many times. The V and J genes are TRBV10-3 and TRBJ2-1; 9 bases align to TRBD2. V lost 0 bases, J lost 2 bases, and 5 bases stayed unmatched. Germline loops: CDR1 ENHRY, CDR2 SYGVKD. CDR3 size: 17 residues. CDR3 region: CAISESGREGTYNEQFF. The DNA of the CDR3 is TGTGCCATCAGTGAGTCCGGGCGGGAGGGCACCTACAATGAGCAGTTCTTC.

Ten or more counts support this clonotype. The chain couples TRBV6-1 to TRBJ1-5; a possible D gene is TRBD1 (5 bases). The CDR3 is 14 amino acids. Trimming took off 6 bases at V and 4 bases at J, with 13 bases between the two ends. The V gene's germline CDR1 is MNHNS and CDR2 SASEGT. DNA of the CDR3: TGTGCCAGCAGCCAGGGATTCGATAATCAGCCCCAGCATTTT. Translated, it gives CASSQGFDNQPQHF.

In its sample, this clonotype was seen many times. The rearrangement joins TRBV4-1 to TRBJ2-5; D possibly uses TRBD1 or TRBD2 (5 bases each). The germline gives CDR1 MGHRA, CDR2 YSYEKL. This CDR3 comprises 15 residues. Trimming left V 0 bases short and J 2 bases short, with 10 bases between. For the CDR3, the DNA is TGCGCCAGCAGCCAAGATGGGGACGAACAAGAGACCCAGTACTTC. Its protein is CASSQDGDEQETQYF.

As concerns this clonotype: One base away lies a much larger clone, so this may be a sequencing read error. The chain combines TRBV11-2 with TRBJ2-5; possible D gene TRBD2, 6 bases. Germline CDR1 is SGHAT and CDR2 is FQNNGV. V was cut by 8 bases and J by 4 bases, with 23 bases left in between. The CDR3 is 16 amino acids. This chain's CDR3 is CASGSRLVGGRETQYF. Written as DNA, the CDR3 is TGTGCCAGCGGCTCCCGACTAGTTGGGGGACGAGAGACCCAGTACTTC.

This clonotype was detected ten times or more. This chain connects TRBV29-1 to TRBJ2-5; D remains ambiguous. V shed 4 bases and J shed 4 bases, with 13 bases lying between them. The germline V gene has CDR1 SQVTM and CDR2 ANQGSEA. This CDR3 region has 13 residues. The CDR3 DNA is TGCAGCGTTGGTTGGGGTAGAGGAGAGACCCAGTACTTC. Its protein is CSVGWGRGETQYF.

This clonotype came up many times. CDR3 in amino acids: CASSQAGPDTQYF. The CDR3, as DNA: TGTGCCAGCAGCCAAGCGGGGCCAGATACGCAGTATTTT. The chain has TRBV3-1 and TRBJ2-3; D is possibly TRBD1 or TRBD2 (5 bases each). Germline CDR1 reads LGHDT; CDR2 reads YNNKEL (reference sequence). Between the trimmed V and J ends, which lost 1 base and 4 bases, there was a span of 6 bases. This CDR3 is built from 13 residues.

There are many counts of this clonotype. The chain recombines TRBV15 with TRBJ2-2; D gene ambiguous. The CDR3 spans 15 residues. Germline CDR1 is LNHNV and CDR2 is YYDKDF (reference sequence). The V end was cut by 1 base, the J end by 0 bases, with 6 bases between. This chain's CDR3 is CATSRGDTNTGELFF. In nucleotides, the CDR3 is TGTGCCACCAGCAGAGGAGACACGAACACCGGGGAGCTGTTTTTT.

This clonotype appeared many times. The chain has TRBV5-8 and TRBJ2-7, with D tentatively TRBD2 (5 bases). Trimming shortened V by 0 bases and J by 2 bases, and 9 bases separated the two germline ends. CDR3 length equals 14 residues. The germline CDR1 and CDR2 sequences are SGHTS and YDEGEE. This CDR3 is CASSLVGVTYEQYF. The DNA of the CDR3 is TGTGCCAGCAGCTTGGTGGGAGTAACCTACGAGCAGTACTTC.

This clonotype was recorded many times. The chain is built from TRBV20-1 and TRBJ1-1, with 11 bases identical to TRBD1. Germline trimming cut 3 bases from V and 4 bases from J; bases unmatched to any gene: 7. The CDR3 has 15 amino acids. Germline CDR1 is DFQATT and CDR2 is SNEGSKA (reference sequence). The CDR3 nucleotides read TGCAGTGCTAGTAGGACAGGGGGCGGTAGCACTGAAGCTTTCTTT. This encodes CSASRTGGGSTEAFF.

About this clonotype: A single base separates this from a much larger clone, so it may be a read error. The chain uses TRBV5-1 and TRBJ2-3; D remains unclear. The CDR3 length is 16 residues. Germline CDR1 and CDR2: SGHRS and YFSETQ. CDR3 sequence (DNA): TGCGCCAGCTGCTTGTCACCGGTCTCCGGAGAAGATACGCAGTATTTT. It encodes CASCLSPVSGEDTQYF.

The sample holds many counts of this clonotype. The rearrangement links TRBV4-2 to TRBJ2-1, with 7 nucleotides matching TRBD2. J lost 5 bases, V lost 4 bases, and 8 bases had no gene match. Per the germline V gene, CDR1 is LGHNA and CDR2 is YNFKEQ. The CDR3 spans 15 residues. The DNA for the CDR3 is TGTGCCAGCAGCCCCAGCGGGAACACTAACAATGAGCAGTTCTTC. Translated, it gives CASSPSGNTNNEQFF.